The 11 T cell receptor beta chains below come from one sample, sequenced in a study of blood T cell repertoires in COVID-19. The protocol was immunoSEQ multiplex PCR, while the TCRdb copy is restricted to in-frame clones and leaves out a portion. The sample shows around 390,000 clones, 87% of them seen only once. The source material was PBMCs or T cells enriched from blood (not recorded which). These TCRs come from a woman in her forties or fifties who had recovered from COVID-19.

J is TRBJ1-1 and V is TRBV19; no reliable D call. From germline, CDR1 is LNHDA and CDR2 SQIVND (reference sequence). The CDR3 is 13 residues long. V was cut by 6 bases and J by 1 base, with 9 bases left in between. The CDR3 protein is CASRNTANTEAFF. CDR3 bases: TGTGCCAGTAGAAATACAGCGAACACTGAAGCTTTCTTT.

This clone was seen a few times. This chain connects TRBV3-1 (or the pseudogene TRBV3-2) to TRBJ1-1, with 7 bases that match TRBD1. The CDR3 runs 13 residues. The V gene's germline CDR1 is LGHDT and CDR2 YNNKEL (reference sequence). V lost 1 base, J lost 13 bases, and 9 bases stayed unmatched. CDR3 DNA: TGTGCCAGCAGCCAAGCCACAGGGGTTTGTGTTTTCTTT. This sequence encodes CASSQATGVCVFF.

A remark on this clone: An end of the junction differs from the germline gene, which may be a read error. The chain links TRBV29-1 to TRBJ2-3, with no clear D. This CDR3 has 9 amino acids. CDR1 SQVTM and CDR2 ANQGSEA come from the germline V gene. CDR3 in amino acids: CTLPDTQYF. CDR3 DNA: TGTACTCTTCCAGATACGCAGTATTTT.

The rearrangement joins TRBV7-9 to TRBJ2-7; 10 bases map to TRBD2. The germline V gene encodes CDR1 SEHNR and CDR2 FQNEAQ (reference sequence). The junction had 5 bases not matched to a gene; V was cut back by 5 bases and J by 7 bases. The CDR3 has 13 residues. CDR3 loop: CASSDSGGPEQYF. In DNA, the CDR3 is TGTGCCAGCAGCGATAGCGGGGGGCCTGAGCAGTACTTC.

The CDR3 region is CASSTGEGSNQPQHF. CDR3 nucleotides: TGTGCCAGCAGTACAGGGGAAGGAAGCAATCAGCCCCAGCATTTT. This chain links TRBV6-6 with TRBJ1-5; 7 bases align to TRBD1. J was trimmed by 1 base and V by 5 bases; bases with no gene match: 5. The germline V gene has CDR1 MNHNY and CDR2 SVGAGI (reference sequence). The CDR3 has 15 amino acids.

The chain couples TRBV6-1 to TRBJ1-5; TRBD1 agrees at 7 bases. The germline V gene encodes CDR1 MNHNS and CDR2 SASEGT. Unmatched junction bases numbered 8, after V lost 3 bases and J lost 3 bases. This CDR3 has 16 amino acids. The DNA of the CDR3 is TGTGCCAGCAGTGATATCTACAGGGGCCTCAATCAGCCCCAGCATTTT. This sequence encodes CASSDIYRGLNQPQHF.

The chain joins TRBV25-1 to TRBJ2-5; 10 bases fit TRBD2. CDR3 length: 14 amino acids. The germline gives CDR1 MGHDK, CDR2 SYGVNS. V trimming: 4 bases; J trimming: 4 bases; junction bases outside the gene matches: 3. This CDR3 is CASSASSGGETQYF. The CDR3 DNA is TGTGCCAGCAGTGCCTCTAGCGGGGGAGAGACCCAGTACTTC.

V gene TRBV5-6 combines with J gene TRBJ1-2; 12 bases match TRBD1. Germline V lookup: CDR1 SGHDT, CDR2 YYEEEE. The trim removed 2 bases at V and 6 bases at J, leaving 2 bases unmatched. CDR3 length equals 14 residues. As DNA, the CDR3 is TGTGCCAGCAGCTTAGGGACAGGGGGCCATGGCTACACCTTC. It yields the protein CASSLGTGGHGYTF.

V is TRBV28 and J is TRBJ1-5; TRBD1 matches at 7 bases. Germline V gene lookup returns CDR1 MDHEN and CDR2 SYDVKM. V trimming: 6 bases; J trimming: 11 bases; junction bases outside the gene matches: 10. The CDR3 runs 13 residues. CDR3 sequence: CASSLKDRMTQHF. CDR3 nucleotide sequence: TGTGCCAGCAGCCTTAAGGACAGGATGACCCAGCATTTT.

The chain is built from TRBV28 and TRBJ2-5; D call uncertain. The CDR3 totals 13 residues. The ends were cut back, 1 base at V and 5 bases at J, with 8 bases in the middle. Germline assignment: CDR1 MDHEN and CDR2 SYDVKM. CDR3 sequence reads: CASSLFEEETQYF. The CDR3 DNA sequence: TGTGCCAGCAGTTTATTTGAGGAGGAGACCCAGTACTTC.

The CDR3 DNA follows: TGTGCCAGCAGCTTGGCGACAGGGAAAGCCGGGGAGCTGTTTTTT. Amino acids: CASSLATGKAGELFF. The V call is TRBV5-4, the J call TRBJ2-2; TRBD1 aligns across 7 bases. There are 15 residues in the CDR3. Germline CDR1 reads SGHNT; CDR2 reads YYREEE (reference sequence). Trimming took 0 bases from V and 6 from J; bases not matched to a gene: 5.